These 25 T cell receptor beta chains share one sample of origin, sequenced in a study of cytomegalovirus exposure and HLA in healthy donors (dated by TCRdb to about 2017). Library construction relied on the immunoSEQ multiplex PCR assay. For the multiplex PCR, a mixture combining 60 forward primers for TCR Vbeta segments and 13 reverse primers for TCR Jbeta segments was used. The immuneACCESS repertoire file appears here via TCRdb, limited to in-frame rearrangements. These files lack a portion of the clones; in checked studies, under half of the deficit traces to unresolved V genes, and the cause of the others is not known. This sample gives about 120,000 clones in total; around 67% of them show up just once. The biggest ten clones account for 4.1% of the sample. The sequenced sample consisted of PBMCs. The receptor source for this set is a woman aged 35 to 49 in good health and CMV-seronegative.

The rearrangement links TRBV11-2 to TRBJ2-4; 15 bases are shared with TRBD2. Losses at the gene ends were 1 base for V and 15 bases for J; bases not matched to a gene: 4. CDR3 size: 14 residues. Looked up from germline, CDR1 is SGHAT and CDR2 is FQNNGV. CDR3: CASSLGTSGRGLYF. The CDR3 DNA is TGTGCCAGCAGCTTAGGGACTAGCGGGAGGGGCTTGTACTTC.

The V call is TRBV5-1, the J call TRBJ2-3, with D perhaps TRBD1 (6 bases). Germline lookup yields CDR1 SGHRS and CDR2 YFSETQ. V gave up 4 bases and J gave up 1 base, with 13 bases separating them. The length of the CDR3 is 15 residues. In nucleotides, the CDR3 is TGCGCCAGCAGCCCTACGGACAGCGGCACAGATACGCAGTATTTT. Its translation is CASSPTDSGTDTQYF.

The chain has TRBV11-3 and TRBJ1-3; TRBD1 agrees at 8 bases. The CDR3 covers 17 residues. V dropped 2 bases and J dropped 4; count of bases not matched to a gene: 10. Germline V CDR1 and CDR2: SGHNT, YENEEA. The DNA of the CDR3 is TGTGCCAGCAGCTTATTCACTGGGACAGGCAGGGGAAACACCATATATTTT. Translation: CASSLFTGTGRGNTIYF.

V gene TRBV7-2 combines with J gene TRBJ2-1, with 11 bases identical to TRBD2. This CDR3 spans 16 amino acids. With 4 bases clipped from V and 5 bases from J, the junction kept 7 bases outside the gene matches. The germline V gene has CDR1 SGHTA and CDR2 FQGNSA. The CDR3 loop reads CASSSDWTSGHNEQFF. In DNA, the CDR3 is TGTGCCAGCAGCTCCGACTGGACTAGCGGGCACAATGAGCAGTTCTTC.

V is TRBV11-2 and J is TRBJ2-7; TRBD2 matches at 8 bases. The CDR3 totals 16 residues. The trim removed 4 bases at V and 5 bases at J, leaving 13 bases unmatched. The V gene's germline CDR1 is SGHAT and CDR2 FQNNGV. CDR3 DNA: TGTGCCAGCAGCTACAGAGGCAGCGGGAGTGACCACGAGCAGTACTTC. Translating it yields CASSYRGSGSDHEQYF.

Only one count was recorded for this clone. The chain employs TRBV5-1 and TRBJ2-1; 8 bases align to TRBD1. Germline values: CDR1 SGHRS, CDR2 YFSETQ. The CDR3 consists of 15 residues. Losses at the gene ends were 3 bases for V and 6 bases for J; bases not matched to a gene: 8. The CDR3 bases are TGCGCCAGCAGCTCCTCGACAGGGGCTGTCAATGAGCAGTTCTTC. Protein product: CASSSSTGAVNEQFF.

CDR3 sequence reads: CASSFGRGLHNEQFF. In DNA form, the CDR3 reads TGTGCCAGCAGCTTTGGTAGGGGGCTCCACAATGAGCAGTTCTTC. J is TRBJ2-1 and V is TRBV7-7; 7 nucleotides line up with TRBD1. The CDR3 runs 15 residues. The V gene's germline CDR1 is SSHAT and CDR2 FNYEAQ (reference sequence). After removal of 3 bases from V and 5 bases from J, the junction contained 7 bases not matched to a gene.

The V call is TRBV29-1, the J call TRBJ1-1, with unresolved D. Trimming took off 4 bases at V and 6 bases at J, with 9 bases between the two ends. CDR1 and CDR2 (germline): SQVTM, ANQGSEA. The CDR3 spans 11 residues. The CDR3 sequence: CSVAPSAEAFF. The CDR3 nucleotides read TGCAGCGTTGCCCCCAGCGCTGAAGCTTTCTTT.

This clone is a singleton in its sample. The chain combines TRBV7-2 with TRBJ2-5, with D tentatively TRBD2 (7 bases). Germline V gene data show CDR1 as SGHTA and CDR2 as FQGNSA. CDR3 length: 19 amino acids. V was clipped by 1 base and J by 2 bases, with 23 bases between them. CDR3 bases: TGTGCCAGCAGCTTAGTCGTTCGGTCTAGCGGAGGGGGGCAAGAGACCCAGTACTTC. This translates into CASSLVVRSSGGGQETQYF.

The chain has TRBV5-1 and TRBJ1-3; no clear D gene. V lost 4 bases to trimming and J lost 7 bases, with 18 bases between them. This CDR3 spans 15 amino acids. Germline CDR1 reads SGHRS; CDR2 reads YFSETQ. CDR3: CASSLLYGTGNTIYF. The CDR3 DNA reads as TGCGCCAGCAGCCTCCTTTATGGAACCGGGAACACCATATATTTT.

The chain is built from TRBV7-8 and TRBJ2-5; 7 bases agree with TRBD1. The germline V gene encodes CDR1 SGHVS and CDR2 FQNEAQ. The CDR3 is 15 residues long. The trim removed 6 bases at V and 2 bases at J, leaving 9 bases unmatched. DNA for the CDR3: TGTGCCAGCAGTAAACAGGGGCCGGGGCAAGAGACCCAGTACTTC. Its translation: CASSKQGPGQETQYF.

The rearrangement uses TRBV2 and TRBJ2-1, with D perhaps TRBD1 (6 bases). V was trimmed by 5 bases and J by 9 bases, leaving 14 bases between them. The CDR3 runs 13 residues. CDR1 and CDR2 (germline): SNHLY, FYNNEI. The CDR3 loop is CASSRTAQGEQFF. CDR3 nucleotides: TGTGCCAGCAGTCGGACAGCACAGGGTGAGCAGTTCTTC.

The CDR3 DNA reads as TGTGCCATCAGTGAAAGACAGGGAACAGCTTTCTTT. This encodes CAISERQGTAFF. This rearrangement joins TRBV10-3 to TRBJ1-1; 7 nucleotides agree with TRBD1. This CDR3 comprises 12 residues. J lost 10 bases, V lost 3 bases, and 5 bases had no gene match. Germline V gene data show CDR1 as ENHRY and CDR2 as SYGVKD.

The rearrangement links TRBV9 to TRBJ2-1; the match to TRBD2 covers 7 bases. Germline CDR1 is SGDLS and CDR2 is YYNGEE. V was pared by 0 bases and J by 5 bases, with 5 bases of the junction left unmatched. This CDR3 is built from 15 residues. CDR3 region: CASSVASGNHNEQFF. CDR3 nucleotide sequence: TGTGCCAGCAGCGTAGCCAGCGGGAACCACAATGAGCAGTTCTTC. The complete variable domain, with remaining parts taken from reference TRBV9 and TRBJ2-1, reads DSGVTQTPKHLITATGQRVTLRCSPRSGDLSVYWYQQSLDQGLQFLIQYYNGEERAKGNILERFSAQQFPDLHSELNLSSLELGDSALYFCASSVASGNHNEQFFGPGTRLTVL.

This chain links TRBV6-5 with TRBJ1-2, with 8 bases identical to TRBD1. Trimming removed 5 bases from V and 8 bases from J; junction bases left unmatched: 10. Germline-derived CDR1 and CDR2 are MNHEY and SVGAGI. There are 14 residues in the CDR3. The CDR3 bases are TGTGCCAGCAGTCGCGGACAGGGACCTTGGGGCTACACCTTC. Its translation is CASSRGQGPWGYTF.

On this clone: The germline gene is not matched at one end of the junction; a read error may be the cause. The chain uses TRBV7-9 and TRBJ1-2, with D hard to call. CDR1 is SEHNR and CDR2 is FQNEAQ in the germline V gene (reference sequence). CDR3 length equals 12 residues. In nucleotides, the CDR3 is TGTTCCAGCAGCCCCACGTACTCTGGCTACACCTTC. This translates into CSSSPTYSGYTF.

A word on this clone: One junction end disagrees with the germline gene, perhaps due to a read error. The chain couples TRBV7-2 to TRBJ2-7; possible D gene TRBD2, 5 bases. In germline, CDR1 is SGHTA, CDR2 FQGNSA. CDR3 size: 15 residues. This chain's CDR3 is CASSLASGQGNEQYF. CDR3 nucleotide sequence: TGTGCCAGCAGCCTAGCATCTGGGCAAGGAAACGAGCAGTACTTC.

CDR3 loop: CASSLAGGFYGYTF. CDR3 coding DNA: TGTGCCAGCAGCTTGGCCGGCGGGTTCTATGGCTACACCTTC. The chain recombines TRBV5-4 with TRBJ1-2; D not certain. Trimming cost V 0 bases and J 4 bases, with 10 bases left between them. This CDR3 has 14 amino acids. The germline V gene has CDR1 SGHNT and CDR2 YYREEE (reference sequence). The entire variable domain, with the rest obtained from reference TRBV5-4 and TRBJ1-2, is as follows: ETGVTQSPTHLIKTRGQQVTLRCSSQSGHNTVSWYQQALGQGPQFIFQYYREEENGRGNFPPRFSGLQFPNYSSELNVNALELDDSALYLCASSLAGGFYGYTFGSGTRLTVV.

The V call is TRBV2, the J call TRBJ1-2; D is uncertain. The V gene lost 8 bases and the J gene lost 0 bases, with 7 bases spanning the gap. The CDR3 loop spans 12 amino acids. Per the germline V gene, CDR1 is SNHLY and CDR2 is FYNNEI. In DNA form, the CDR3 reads TGTGCCAGCGGGCAGTCTAACTATGGCTACACCTTC. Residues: CASGQSNYGYTF.

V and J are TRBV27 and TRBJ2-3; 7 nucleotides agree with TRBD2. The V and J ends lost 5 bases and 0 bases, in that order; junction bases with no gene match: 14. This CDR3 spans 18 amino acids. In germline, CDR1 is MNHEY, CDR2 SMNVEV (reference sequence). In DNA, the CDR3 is TGTGCCAGCAGTCCCACAGCGGGGATTCCTACTAGCACAGATACGCAGTATTTT. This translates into CASSPTAGIPTSTDTQYF.

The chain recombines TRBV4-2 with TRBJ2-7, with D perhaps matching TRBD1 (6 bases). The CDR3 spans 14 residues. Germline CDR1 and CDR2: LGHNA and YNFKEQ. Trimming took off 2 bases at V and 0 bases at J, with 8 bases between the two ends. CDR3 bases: TGTGCCAGCAGCCAAACAGGGAGCTCCTACGAGCAGTACTTC. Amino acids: CASSQTGSSYEQYF.

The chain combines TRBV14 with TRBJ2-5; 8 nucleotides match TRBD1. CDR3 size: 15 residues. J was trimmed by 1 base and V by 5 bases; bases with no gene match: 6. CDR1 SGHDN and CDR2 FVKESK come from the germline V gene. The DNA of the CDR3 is TGTGCCAGCAGCGTTTGGACAGGGACCCAAGAGACCCAGTACTTC. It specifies CASSVWTGTQETQYF.

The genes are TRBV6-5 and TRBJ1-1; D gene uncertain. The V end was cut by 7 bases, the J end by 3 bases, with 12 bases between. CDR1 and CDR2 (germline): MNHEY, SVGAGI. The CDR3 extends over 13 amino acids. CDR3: CASNLLRDTEAFF. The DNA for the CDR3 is TGTGCCAGCAACTTGTTGAGGGACACTGAAGCTTTCTTT.

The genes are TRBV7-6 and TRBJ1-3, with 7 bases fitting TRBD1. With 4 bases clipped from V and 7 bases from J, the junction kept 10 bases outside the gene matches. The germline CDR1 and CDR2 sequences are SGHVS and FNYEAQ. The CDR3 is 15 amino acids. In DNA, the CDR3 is TGTGCCAGCAGCTCACCATGGACAGGCGGGAACACCATATATTTT. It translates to CASSSPWTGGNTIYF.

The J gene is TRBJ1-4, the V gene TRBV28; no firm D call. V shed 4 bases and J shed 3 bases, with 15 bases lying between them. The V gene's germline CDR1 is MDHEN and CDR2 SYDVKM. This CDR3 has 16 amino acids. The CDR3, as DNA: TGTGCCAGCAGTTCTGCGGCAGCCACGGCTAATGAAAAACTGTTTTTT. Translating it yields CASSSAAATANEKLFF.